This record looks at one TCR beta chain sequence and its context. The sample comes from a study of blood T cell repertoires in COVID-19. In the study overall: From T cells, B-cell-depleted T cells, or PBMCs came the material, which was cDNA or gDNA.

Assay: immunoSEQ multiplex PCR; the TCRdb copy retains only in-frame clones and omits some. The sample has a few hundred thousand clones, approximately 78% seen once; the top ten hold approximately 5.2%. Germline assignment: CDR1 MDHEN and CDR2 SYDVKM. CDR3 size: 15 residues. Trimming took 9 bases from V and 8 from J, leaving 25 bases between them. J is TRBJ1-2 and V is TRBV28, with D hard to call. This sequence originates from a woman aged 70-85 years with COVID-19, enrolled during active disease. The material sequenced was peripheral blood. CDR3 loop: CASLPRTRAMLGYTF. In nucleotides, the CDR3 is TGTGCCAGTCTTCCAAGGACTAGGGCGATGTTGGGCTACACCTTC.